A single sample gave rise to the 17 T cell receptor beta chains below, sequenced in a study of blood T cell repertoires in COVID-19. Generated by immunoSEQ multiplex PCR, the TCRdb table keeps only in-frame clones and is missing some. The top ten clones hold around 9.3% of a sample with 210,000 or so clones, around 81% of them seen once. Sequencing used PBMCs or T cells enriched from blood (not recorded which). Receptors originate from a woman aged 45 to 65 with acute COVID-19.

The chain recombines TRBV7-2 with TRBJ1-2, with TRBD1 as a possible D gene (6 bases). This CDR3 contains 17 residues. V was pared by 6 bases and J by 2 bases, with 22 bases between. Germline CDR1 and CDR2: SGHTA and FQGNSA. CDR3 loop: CASRRVGVMQGNYGYTF. In DNA, the CDR3 is TGTGCCAGCAGACGCGTCGGGGTGATGCAGGGGAACTATGGCTACACCTTC.

This clone occurred once. V is TRBV18 and J is TRBJ2-7; D remains unclear. The CDR3 extends over 13 amino acids. Per germline, CDR1 KGHSH and CDR2 LQKENI. V gave up 2 bases and J gave up 5 bases, with 10 bases separating them. Written as DNA, the CDR3 is TGTGCCAGCTCACCAGGCGTTGGAGACGAGCAGTACTTC. Its translation is CASSPGVGDEQYF.

This clone was picked up a small number of times. V usage is TRBV9 and J usage is TRBJ2-1, with 8 bases fitting TRBD1. CDR3 length: 15 amino acids. Germline CDR1 SGDLS, CDR2 YYNGEE. The ends lost 0 bases at V and 2 bases at J; junction bases unmatched: 1. The CDR3, as DNA: TGTGCCAGCAGCGTAGTACAGGGGGCCTACAATGAGCAGTTCTTC. Translated: CASSVVQGAYNEQFF.

This rearrangement joins TRBV11-3 to TRBJ1-2; weak D call: TRBD1 (5 bases). The germline V gene encodes CDR1 SGHNT and CDR2 YENEEA. The CDR3 length is 13 residues. V was cut by 3 bases and J by 4 bases, with 9 bases left in between. Written as DNA, the CDR3 is TGTGCCAGCAGCTTCGGGGGGAGCTATGGCTACACCTTC. It codes for CASSFGGSYGYTF.

The chain combines TRBV30 with TRBJ1-1; 8 nucleotides match TRBD1. This CDR3 comprises 13 residues. CDR1 GTSNPN and CDR2 SVGIG come from the germline V gene (reference sequence). The V segment lost 4 bases and the J segment 10 bases; nucleotides outside the gene matches: 11. The CDR3 spells CAWIPPGQGGAFF. The CDR3 DNA reads as TGTGCCTGGATCCCTCCCGGACAGGGAGGAGCTTTCTTT.

The chain links TRBV10-3 to TRBJ2-5, with 8 bases identical to TRBD1. Looked up from germline, CDR1 is ENHRY and CDR2 is SYGVKD. The trim removed 10 bases at V and 4 bases at J, leaving 5 bases unmatched. The CDR3 runs to 12 residues. The CDR3 bases are TGTGCCACAACGACAGGGGTAGAGACCCAGTACTTC. This sequence encodes CATTTGVETQYF.

The gene calls are TRBV10-3 and TRBJ1-2; the match to TRBD1 covers 7 bases. The V gene end was trimmed by 3 bases and the J gene end by 0 bases; junction bases not matched to a gene: 16. The CDR3 is 19 amino acids. Per the germline V gene, CDR1 is ENHRY and CDR2 is SYGVKD. CDR3 residues: CAISERVGTGQAANYGYTF. The CDR3 bases are TGTGCCATCAGTGAAAGGGTGGGTACAGGACAGGCCGCTAACTATGGCTACACCTTC.

J is TRBJ2-5 and V is TRBV6-5; weak D call: TRBD2 (6 bases). In germline, CDR1 is MNHEY, CDR2 SVGAGI. The CDR3 totals 14 residues. V was trimmed by 8 bases and J by 8 bases, leaving 21 bases between them. CDR3 residues: CASGPRTTSSTQYF. In nucleotides, the CDR3 is TGTGCCAGCGGCCCACGGACTACCTCTAGCACCCAGTACTTC.

V is TRBV18 and J is TRBJ1-2; D is perhaps TRBD1 (6 bases). Trimming stripped 5 bases from V and 3 bases from J, with 16 bases between. CDR3 length: 15 amino acids. The germline V gene encodes CDR1 KGHSH and CDR2 LQKENI. CDR3 amino acids: CASSDFRGGHYGYTF. The CDR3 DNA reads as TGTGCCAGCTCAGACTTCAGGGGAGGGCACTATGGCTACACCTTC.

The chain links TRBV10-3 to TRBJ1-2; TRBD1 aligns across 10 bases. Germline trimming cut 3 bases from V and 6 bases from J; bases unmatched to any gene: 7. Germline values: CDR1 ENHRY, CDR2 SYGVKD. The length of the CDR3 is 15 residues. The CDR3 is CAISDQDRGHDGYTF. The DNA for the CDR3 is TGTGCCATCAGTGACCAAGACAGGGGGCATGATGGCTACACCTTC.

The rearrangement joins TRBV2 to TRBJ2-3; D remains unclear. The CDR3 runs 14 residues. Trimming took 3 bases from V and 4 from J, leaving 11 bases between them. CDR1 SNHLY and CDR2 FYNNEI come from the germline V gene. The CDR3 reads CASSETQQADTQYF. CDR3 sequence (DNA): TGTGCCAGCAGTGAGACCCAGCAGGCAGATACGCAGTATTTT.

The V and J genes are TRBV29-1 and TRBJ2-1; 7 positions agree with TRBD1. V was pared by 6 bases and J by 10 bases, with 9 bases of the junction left unmatched. The CDR3 is 12 residues long. The germline V gene encodes CDR1 SQVTM and CDR2 ANQGSEA. CDR3 nucleotides: TGCAGCGTAAACAGGGGAGTAGGCGAGCAGTTCTTC. As protein: CSVNRGVGEQFF.

The chain employs TRBV6-2 or TRBV6-3 and TRBJ2-7; possibly TRBD1 for D (6 bases). Looked up from germline, CDR1 is MNHEY and CDR2 is SVGEGT. The CDR3 is 15 residues long. Trimming took off 4 bases at V and 0 bases at J, with 13 bases between the two ends. In DNA, the CDR3 is TGTGCCAGCAGTTTTAGACAGGCAGGCTCCTACGAGCAGTACTTC. It translates to CASSFRQAGSYEQYF.

The chain is built from TRBV18 and TRBJ1-6; D perhaps matches TRBD1 (5 bases). The V gene lost 6 bases and the J gene lost 6 bases, with 15 bases spanning the gap. The CDR3 is made up of 15 amino acids. The germline V gene encodes CDR1 KGHSH and CDR2 LQKENI. The CDR3 sequence: CASSLRDGANSPLHF. In nucleotides, the CDR3 is TGTGCCAGCTCCCTGCGGGATGGGGCTAATTCACCCCTCCACTTT.

The chain is built from TRBV10-3 and TRBJ1-2; D is uncertain. V was shortened by 8 bases and J by 10 bases, with 14 bases between the two germline ends. Germline values: CDR1 ENHRY, CDR2 SYGVKD. CDR3 length equals 11 residues. This CDR3 reads CAIANGRVYTF. CDR3 nucleotide sequence: TGTGCCATCGCCAACGGTCGAGTCTACACCTTC.

The rearrangement links TRBV6-2 or TRBV6-3 to TRBJ2-7, with D maybe TRBD2 (5 bases). The CDR3 covers 15 residues. Germline CDR1 MNHEY, CDR2 SVGEGT. V lost 4 bases and J lost 3, with 16 bases in between. CDR3 amino acids: CASSSLVGGHYEQYF. CDR3 DNA sequence: TGTGCCAGCAGTTCTCTGGTCGGCGGGCACTACGAGCAGTACTTC.

The chain uses TRBV6-2 or TRBV6-3 and TRBJ2-2, with 7 positions matching TRBD2. The CDR3 has 16 residues. V dropped 6 bases and J dropped 3; count of bases not matched to a gene: 10. From germline, CDR1 is MNHEY and CDR2 SVGEGT. The CDR3: CASSPFGRGDTGELFF. CDR3 DNA: TGTGCCAGCAGCCCCTTCGGCCGGGGGGACACCGGGGAGCTGTTTTTT.